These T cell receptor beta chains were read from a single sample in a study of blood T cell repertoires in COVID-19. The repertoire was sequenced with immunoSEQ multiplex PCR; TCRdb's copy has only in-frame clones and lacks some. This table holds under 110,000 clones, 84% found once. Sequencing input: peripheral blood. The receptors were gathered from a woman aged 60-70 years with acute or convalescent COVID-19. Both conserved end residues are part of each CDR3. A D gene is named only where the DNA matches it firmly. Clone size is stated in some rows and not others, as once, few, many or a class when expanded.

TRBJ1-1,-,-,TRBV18,TGTGCCAGCTCACCCCCCTCGGGTCGGGACACTGAAGCTTTCTTT,CASSPPSGRDTEAFF
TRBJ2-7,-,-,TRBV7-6,TGTGCCAGCAGCTTTATCAGTGTAGTACAGGTGGATCGGTACGAGCAGTACTTC,CASSFISVVQVDRYEQYF
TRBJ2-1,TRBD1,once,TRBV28,TGTGCCAGCAGTTTAGTGGGGGGGACAGGGTATGAGCAGTTCTTC,CASSLVGGTGYEQFF
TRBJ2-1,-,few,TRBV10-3,TGTGCCATCAGTGCCGCAGGGGATTACAATGAGCAGTTCTTC,CAISAAGDYNEQFF
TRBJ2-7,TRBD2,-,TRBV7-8,TGTGCCAGCAGATTACTAGCGGGAGGGCCTAGGGAGCAGTACTTC,CASRLLAGGPREQYF
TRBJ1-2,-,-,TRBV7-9,TGTGCCAGCAGCCCCGGGGGGGAGGCCTATGGCTACACCTTC,CASSPGGEAYGYTF
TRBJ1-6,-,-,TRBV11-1,TGTGCCAGCAGCTCTACAGGGCTTGTTTCACCCCTCCACTTT,CASSSTGLVSPLHF
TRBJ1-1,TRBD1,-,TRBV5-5,TGTGCCAGCAGCATCTGGACAGGGGGCGCTGAAGCTTTCTTT,CASSIWTGGAEAFF
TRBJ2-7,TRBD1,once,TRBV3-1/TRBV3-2,TGTGCCAGCAGCCTGGGACAGGGTGGCGAGCAGTACTTC,CASSLGQGGEQYF
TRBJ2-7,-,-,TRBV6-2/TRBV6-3,TGTGCCAGCAGTAGAACAAGGGGATGGGAGCAGTACTTC,CASSRTRGWEQYF
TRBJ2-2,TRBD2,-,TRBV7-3,TGTGCCAGCAGCCGCGGGACTAGTACTGGGGAGCTGTTTTTT,CASSRGTSTGELFF
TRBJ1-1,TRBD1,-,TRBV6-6,TGTGCCAGCAGTTACGGGACAGCTGAAGCTTTCTTT,CASSYGTAEAFF
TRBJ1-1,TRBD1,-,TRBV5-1,TGCGCCAGCAGTTCCGGGACAGGGGGGATGAACACTGAAGCTTTCTTT,CASSSGTGGMNTEAFF
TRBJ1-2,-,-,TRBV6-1,TGTGCCAGCAGTGAAGCGCTAGACCCCGAAGGCTACACCTTC,CASSEALDPEGYTF
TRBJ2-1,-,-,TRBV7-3,TGTGCCAGCAGCCTACAGGGTAACGGCTACAATGAGCAGTTCTTC,CASSLQGNGYNEQFF
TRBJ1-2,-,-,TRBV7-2,TGTGCCAGCAGCCCAGGGACTGGCGGCTACACCTTC,CASSPGTGGYTF
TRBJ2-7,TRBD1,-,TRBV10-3,TGTGCCATCGGGGAGGACAGGGGCCCCTACGAGCAGTACTTC,CAIGEDRGPYEQYF
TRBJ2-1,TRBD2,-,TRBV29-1,TGCAGCGTTCCACTGGGGACTAGCGGGGGGGGTGACTACAATGAGCAGTTCTTC,CSVPLGTSGGGDYNEQFF
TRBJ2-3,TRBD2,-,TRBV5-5,TGTGCCAGCAGCTCCGAGGGACGGGGGGGCGGAACAGATACGCAGTATTTT,CASSSEGRGGGTDTQYF
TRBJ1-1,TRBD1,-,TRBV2,TGTGCCAGCAGCAAACAGGGGACGGGCACTGAAGCTTTCTTT,CASSKQGTGTEAFF
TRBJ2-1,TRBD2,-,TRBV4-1,TGCGCCAGCAGAGAGCGGGGAGAGAGGTACAATGAGCAGTTCTTC,CASRERGERYNEQFF